The 7 T cell receptor beta chains below were found in one sample sequenced in a study of cytomegalovirus exposure and HLA in healthy donors. Use of 60 Vbeta and 13 Jbeta primers characterized the PCR. TCRdb keeps only in-frame clones here, not all; method: immunoSEQ multiplex PCR. The sample table includes some 140,000 clones. Sequenced material: PBMCs. The source is a woman in her sixties or seventies in good health and CMV-seronegative.

The chain recombines TRBV11-2 with TRBJ1-1; TRBD1 might be the D (6 bases). The germline gives CDR1 SGHAT, CDR2 FQNNGV. This CDR3 is built from 14 residues. Trimming cost V 4 bases and J 1 base, with 10 bases left between them. The CDR3 loop reads CASSYEQGNTEAFF. CDR3 nucleotides: TGTGCCAGCAGCTACGAACAGGGGAACACTGAAGCTTTCTTT.

The chain combines TRBV19 with TRBJ2-7; D may be TRBD2 (6 bases). This CDR3 contains 15 residues. Germline CDR1 is LNHDA and CDR2 is SQIVND (reference sequence). V was shortened by 4 bases and J by 6 bases, with 19 bases between the two germline ends. The CDR3 protein is CASSTGLLATGEQYF. CDR3 DNA sequence: TGTGCCAGTAGTACCGGACTATTGGCCACGGGCGAGCAGTACTTC. Using reference TRBV19 and TRBJ2-7 for the parts outside the CDR3, the full variable domain is DGGITQSPKYLFRKEGQNVTLSCEQNLNHDAMYWYRQDPGQGLRLIYYSQIVNDFQKGDIAEGYSVSREKKESFPLTVTSAQKNPTAFYLCASSTGLLATGEQYFGPGTRLTVT.

The chain joins TRBV10-2 to TRBJ1-1; D call uncertain. Germline V gives CDR1 WSHSY, CDR2 SAAADI. The CDR3 sequence is 12 residues long. The ends were cut back, 2 bases at V and 7 bases at J, with 8 bases in the middle. The chain's CDR3 is CASSERGGEAFF. CDR3 DNA: TGCGCCAGCAGTGAGCGAGGCGGTGAAGCTTTCTTT.

A word on this clone: The sample contains more than one DNA sequence encoding this CDR3. This chain connects TRBV10-3 to TRBJ1-2, with 8 bases identical to TRBD1. This CDR3 comprises 12 residues. The germline V gene encodes CDR1 ENHRY and CDR2 SYGVKD. V shed 6 bases, J shed 6 bases, and the junction held 3 bases outside the gene matches. CDR3 sequence reads: CAIRTGEDGYTF. CDR3 sequence (DNA): TGTGCCATCAGGACAGGGGAAGATGGCTACACCTTC.

The chain employs TRBV27 and TRBJ1-1; 7 bases line up with TRBD1. The V gene's germline CDR1 is MNHEY and CDR2 SMNVEV (reference sequence). This CDR3 has 15 residues. V trimming: 5 bases; J trimming: 2 bases; junction bases outside the gene matches: 8. The chain's CDR3 is CASSEGGAGNTEAFF. The DNA for the CDR3 is TGTGCCAGCAGTGAAGGGGGCGCGGGAAACACTGAAGCTTTCTTT.

The J gene is TRBJ1-3, the V gene TRBV5-1; a possible D gene is TRBD1 (6 bases). The germline V and J ends were trimmed by 0 bases and 4 bases, with 14 bases remaining between them. CDR1 SGHRS and CDR2 YFSETQ come from the germline V gene. The CDR3 covers 16 residues. The CDR3 loop is CASSLEGGVKGNTIYF. The CDR3 DNA reads as TGCGCCAGCAGCTTGGAAGGGGGAGTGAAAGGAAACACCATATATTTT.

The rearrangement joins TRBV18 to TRBJ2-3; D not resolved. In germline, CDR1 is KGHSH, CDR2 LQKENI. CDR3 size: 15 residues. The V gene lost 2 bases and the J gene lost 0 bases, with 9 bases spanning the gap. CDR3 in DNA: TGTGCCAGCTCACCAACGCGCTCTAGCACAGATACGCAGTATTTT. Protein sequence: CASSPTRSSTDTQYF.